This T cell receptor beta chain stems from a study of yellow fever vaccine responses in identical twins. Study-wide results and limits: Twins' vaccine T cell responses were reported to seem partly convergent and partly personalized.

Turning to this clonotype: The target antigen is unknown.

In germline, CDR1 is SQVTM, CDR2 ANQGSEA. The ends lost 4 bases at V and 3 bases at J; junction bases unmatched: 3. There are 13 residues in the CDR3. MiXCR was run by TCRdb on the RT-PCR reads, yielding one entry per CDR3 protein. The sample records about 720 distinct CDR3 sequences, about 93% being singletons. This clonotype was obtained from a woman younger than 30 who received the yellow fever vaccine. The sample consisted of T cells from blood (PBMCs), unsorted or a sorted subset (not recorded which), taken before or after yellow fever vaccination (not recorded which). V and J are TRBV29-1 and TRBJ2-7; 10 positions match TRBD1. The DNA of the CDR3 is TGCAGCGTTGGGGGGACAGGGGACTACGAGCAGTACTTC. Protein: CSVGGTGDYEQYF.